What follows are 19 T cell receptor beta chains derived from one specimen sequenced in a study of T cells in tuberculosis. Sequencing used immunoSEQ multiplex PCR; TCRdb keeps in-frame clones, though not all of them. The profile shows tens of thousands of clones, 85% to 95% of them singletons. Sequencing was done on a sample of PBMCs. Receptor source: a donor between 10 and 35 years old with latent tuberculosis or without tuberculosis infection.

V usage is TRBV6-5 and J usage is TRBJ1-1, with 8 bases aligning to TRBD1. Germline values: CDR1 MNHEY, CDR2 SVGAGI. V shed 2 bases and J 7 bases; nucleotides not matched to a gene: 6. This CDR3 contains 14 residues. CDR3 coding DNA: TGTGCCAGCAGTTACGGACAGGGAACGGGTGAAGCTTTCTTT. It encodes CASSYGQGTGEAFF.

V is TRBV21-1 and J is TRBJ1-5; TRBD1 is taken as the D call from the table, unchecked against the DNA. TRBV21-1 is an annotated pseudogene. The CDR3 length is 16 residues. Written as DNA, the CDR3 is TGTGCCAGCAGCAAAAAGGGACAGGGCGGCAATCAGCCCCAGCATTTT. Its protein is CASSKKGQGGNQPQHF.

This clone was picked up a small number of times. The chain combines TRBV25-1 with TRBJ1-6, with D possibly being TRBD1 (5 bases). V lost 5 bases and J lost 10, with 12 bases in between. CDR3 length: 13 residues. Germline assignment: CDR1 MGHDK and CDR2 SYGVNS. The CDR3 coding sequence is TGTGCCAGCAGTTTTCAGGGAGGCTCACCCCTCCACTTT. Protein sequence: CASSFQGGSPLHF.

The rearrangement links TRBV30 to TRBJ1-5; D is uncertain. The germline V and J ends were trimmed by 2 bases and 0 bases, with 14 bases remaining between them. Germline assignment: CDR1 GTSNPN and CDR2 SVGIG (reference sequence). This CDR3 spans 16 amino acids. In nucleotides, the CDR3 is TGTGCCTGGAGTCAGGCAGAAAGATTTAGCAATCAGCCCCAGCATTTT. Amino acid sequence: CAWSQAERFSNQPQHF.

The CDR3 region is CASSQDSGGAYNEQFF. CDR3 in DNA: TGTGCCAGCAGCCAAGATAGCGGGGGGGCCTACAATGAGCAGTTCTTC. The chain couples TRBV4-2 to TRBJ2-1, with 11 positions matching TRBD2. The CDR3 totals 16 residues. The germline gives CDR1 LGHNA, CDR2 YNFKEQ. V gave up 0 bases and J gave up 2 bases; unmatched junction bases: 0.

V gene TRBV19 combines with J gene TRBJ1-3; D is unresolved. V was clipped by 4 bases and J by 0 bases, with 16 bases between them. The CDR3 is made up of 17 amino acids. The germline V gene encodes CDR1 LNHDA and CDR2 SQIVND (reference sequence). This chain's CDR3 is CASSTGSLEPSGNTIYF. The CDR3 region has the DNA TGTGCCAGTAGTACGGGTAGCCTGGAGCCCTCTGGAAACACCATATATTTT.

J is TRBJ1-5 and V is TRBV4-1; 7 positions match TRBD1. V was pared by 0 bases and J by 1 base, with 3 bases of the junction left unmatched. The CDR3 length is 16 residues. The germline V gene has CDR1 MGHRA and CDR2 YSYEKL. The CDR3 sequence: CASSQERGLSNQPQHF. In DNA form, the CDR3 reads TGCGCCAGCAGCCAAGAAAGGGGGCTGAGCAATCAGCCCCAGCATTTT.

This sequence joins TRBV4-1 and TRBJ2-7; possible D gene TRBD1, 5 bases. The V end lost 1 base, the J end lost 6 bases, and 13 bases lay between the germline ends. CDR1 is MGHRA and CDR2 is YSYEKL in the germline V gene. The CDR3 loop spans 14 amino acids. CDR3 DNA: TGCGCCAGCAGCCAAGTTACTCAGGGTTTCGAGCAGTACTTC. It codes for CASSQVTQGFEQYF.

J is TRBJ1-2 and V is TRBV7-8, with D perhaps matching TRBD1 (6 bases). Trimming took 4 bases from V and 4 from J, leaving 22 bases between them. The V gene's germline CDR1 is SGHVS and CDR2 FQNEAQ. The CDR3 totals 17 residues. CDR3 sequence reads: CASSSGVVTGWSYGYTF. CDR3 coding DNA: TGTGCCAGCAGCTCAGGGGTGGTCACAGGGTGGTCCTATGGCTACACCTTC.

The chain joins TRBV27 to TRBJ2-2; D perhaps matches TRBD1 (5 bases). In germline, CDR1 is MNHEY, CDR2 SMNVEV (reference sequence). With 5 bases removed from V and 2 bases from J, the gap between germline ends came to 9 bases. The CDR3 runs to 14 residues. The CDR3, as DNA: TGTGCCAGCAGTCAGGACACCAACACCGGGGAGCTGTTTTTT. Protein product: CASSQDTNTGELFF.

The CDR3 DNA follows: TGTGCCAGCAGCTCCGGACAGGACAGCACAGATACGCAGTATTTT. As protein: CASSSGQDSTDTQYF. The chain recombines TRBV11-3 with TRBJ2-3; 7 positions agree with TRBD1. The CDR3 totals 15 residues. The germline gives CDR1 SGHNT, CDR2 YENEEA. The V segment lost 4 bases and the J segment 0 bases; nucleotides outside the gene matches: 4.

The V gene is TRBV6-1, the J gene TRBJ1-4; perhaps TRBD1 as D (5 bases). The germline V gene encodes CDR1 MNHNS and CDR2 SASEGT. This CDR3 region has 15 residues. V was clipped by 9 bases and J by 1 base, with 15 bases between them. CDR3 loop: CASTTLRGTNEKLFF. Written as DNA, the CDR3 is TGTGCCAGTACAACTCTAAGGGGAACTAATGAAAAACTGTTTTTT.

The chain has TRBV5-8 and TRBJ2-3; TRBD1 matches 11 bases. This CDR3 spans 16 amino acids. The J segment lost 6 bases and the V segment lost 0 bases, leaving 6 bases of the junction unmatched. Germline CDR1 SGHTS, CDR2 YDEGEE. This chain's CDR3 is CASSLEAGQGVDTQYF. The DNA for the CDR3 is TGTGCCAGCAGCTTGGAGGCGGGACAGGGGGTGGATACGCAGTATTTT.

The sample holds a few counts of this clone. The V gene is TRBV4-1, the J gene TRBJ2-7; D might be TRBD2 (6 bases). Deletions cut 0 bases from V and 0 bases from J, with 12 bases between. This CDR3 is 16 amino acids long. The germline V gene has CDR1 MGHRA and CDR2 YSYEKL. The CDR3 DNA follows: TGCGCCAGCAGCCAAGATTTGGGGGGATACTCCTACGAGCAGTACTTC. As protein: CASSQDLGGYSYEQYF.

The chain uses TRBV21-1 and TRBJ1-2. TRBV21-1 has pseudogene status. CDR3 size: 15 residues. CDR3 sequence: CASSPRGFRNYGYTF. CDR3 DNA: TGTGCCAGCAGCCCAAGAGGCTTTAGAAACTATGGCTACACCTTC.

The chain has TRBV29-1 and TRBJ1-1, with D possibly being TRBD1 (5 bases). V shed 7 bases and J shed 6 bases, with 18 bases lying between them. CDR3 length: 13 amino acids. Per the germline V gene, CDR1 is SQVTM and CDR2 is ANQGSEA. CDR3 bases: TGCAGCGCTCCCCTCAGAATGACAGCTGAAGCTTTCTTT. It specifies CSAPLRMTAEAFF.

The chain combines TRBV5-1 with TRBJ2-3, with 8 bases that match TRBD2. Germline CDR1 reads SGHRS; CDR2 reads YFSETQ. Trimming took 0 bases from V and 0 from J; bases not matched to a gene: 3. The CDR3 extends over 16 amino acids. In DNA, the CDR3 is TGCGCCAGCAGCTTGGAAGGCGGGGGGAGCACAGATACGCAGTATTTT. Protein: CASSLEGGGSTDTQYF.

The chain links TRBV9 to TRBJ1-2, with a possible D match to TRBD1 (6 bases). V was pared by 4 bases and J by 10 bases, with 17 bases between. The CDR3 has 13 residues. Germline V gene data show CDR1 as SGDLS and CDR2 as YYNGEE. DNA of the CDR3: TGTGCCAGCAGCCATGGACCCGACAGGCCCTACACCTTC. It is translated as CASSHGPDRPYTF.

The genes are TRBV2 and TRBJ2-3; 9 positions agree with TRBD2. The CDR3 is 15 residues long. V shed 7 bases, J shed 0 bases, and the junction held 5 bases outside the gene matches. Per the germline V gene, CDR1 is SNHLY and CDR2 is FYNNEI. CDR3 nucleotides: TGTGCCAGCAATAGCGGGGGTTTGAGCACAGATACGCAGTATTTT. Its translation: CASNSGGLSTDTQYF.